What follows are 14 T cell receptor beta chains derived from one specimen sequenced in a study of control samples from healthy donors and cancer patients. Profiling relied on immunoSEQ multiplex PCR, and the TCRdb table lists in-frame clones only, not all of them. The table includes more than 100,000 clones, about 87% detected once. Material: blood. These receptors came from a man aged 35-49 years in good health.

V and J are TRBV12-5 and TRBJ1-2, with D hard to call. The germline V gene has CDR1 LGHNT and CDR2 FRNRAP. The CDR3 runs to 15 residues. The V and J ends lost 0 bases and 4 bases respectively, with 12 bases between them. The CDR3 coding sequence is TGTGCTAGTGGTTTGGTAGCCAGGCACAGCTATGGCTACACCTTC. Its translation is CASGLVARHSYGYTF.

V usage is TRBV12-3 or TRBV12-4 and J usage is TRBJ1-1, with D perhaps TRBD1 (5 bases). V dropped 3 bases and J dropped 7 bases, with 12 bases sitting between them. The length of the CDR3 is 13 residues. CDR3 in DNA: TGTGCCAGCAGTTTGACAGTTGAGGGTGAAGCTTTCTTT. This codes for CASSLTVEGEAFF.

The V and J genes are TRBV7-9 and TRBJ1-6; no clear D. Trimming stripped 4 bases from V and 0 bases from J, with 4 bases between. Germline CDR1 is SEHNR and CDR2 is FQNEAQ (reference sequence). The CDR3 has 14 residues. CDR3 sequence reads: CASSYDSYNSPLHF. CDR3 nucleotides: TGTGCCAGCAGCTATGACTCCTATAATTCACCCCTCCACTTT.

This sequence joins TRBV4-1 and TRBJ1-5; maybe TRBD1 (6 bases). The CDR3 extends over 14 amino acids. The germline CDR1 and CDR2 sequences are MGHRA and YSYEKL. Trimming removed 4 bases at V and 1 base at J, with 8 bases between. The CDR3: CASSRQGSNQPQHF. In DNA, the CDR3 is TGCGCCAGCAGCCGGCAGGGGAGCAATCAGCCCCAGCATTTT.

This sequence joins TRBV11-3 and TRBJ2-7; no clear D gene. This CDR3 has 13 residues. From germline, CDR1 is SGHNT and CDR2 YENEEA. V lost 6 bases, J lost 0 bases, and 9 bases lay in between. CDR3 bases: TGTGCCAGCAGTCACACCAGCTCCTACGAGCAGTACTTC. This encodes CASSHTSSYEQYF.

The table lists this clone with a few counts. This chain connects TRBV18 to TRBJ1-2; unclear D gene. Deletions cut 3 bases from V and 3 bases from J, with 14 bases between. Germline V lookup: CDR1 KGHSH, CDR2 LQKENI. The CDR3 is 15 residues long. The chain's CDR3 is CASSPPGSLDYGYTF. CDR3 bases: TGTGCCAGCTCACCCCCGGGGTCGTTAGACTATGGCTACACCTTC.

CDR3 sequence: CASSPPSRGYGYTF. The CDR3 DNA reads as TGTGCCAGCTCACCACCATCAAGGGGGTATGGCTACACCTTC. The chain uses TRBV18 and TRBJ1-2; a possible D gene is TRBD1 (6 bases). This CDR3 contains 14 residues. Deletions cut 0 bases from V and 5 bases from J, with 10 bases between. The germline gives CDR1 KGHSH, CDR2 LQKENI.

The CDR3 DNA is TGTGCCACCAGCAGAGAAAGGGCTAACTATGGCTACACCTTC. It codes for CATSRERANYGYTF. This rearrangement joins TRBV15 to TRBJ1-2; no firm D call. With 0 bases removed from V and 0 bases from J, the gap between germline ends came to 5 bases. The CDR3 sequence is 14 residues long. Germline V gene lookup returns CDR1 LNHNV and CDR2 YYDKDF (reference sequence).

This chain uses TRBV9 with TRBJ2-5, with 12 bases that match TRBD2. Unmatched junction bases numbered 5, after V lost 3 bases and J lost 2 bases. Germline CDR1 and CDR2: SGDLS and YYNGEE. CDR3 length: 16 amino acids. The CDR3 DNA reads TGTGCCAGCAGCGAACTAGCGGGGGGTGAACAAGAGACCCAGTACTTC. It specifies CASSELAGGEQETQYF. Looking up the rest from reference TRBV9 and TRBJ2-5 gives the full variable domain: DSGVTQTPKHLITATGQRVTLRCSPRSGDLSVYWYQQSLDQGLQFLIQYYNGEERAKGNILERFSAQQFPDLHSELNLSSLELGDSALYFCASSELAGGEQETQYFGPGTRLLVL.

The gene calls are TRBV6-6 and TRBJ2-1; 8 nucleotides line up with TRBD1. The CDR3 runs to 15 residues. Looked up from germline, CDR1 is MNHNY and CDR2 is SVGAGI (reference sequence). The V gene end was trimmed by 4 bases and the J gene end by 3 bases; junction bases not matched to a gene: 5. In nucleotides, the CDR3 is TGTGCCAGCAGTTCGGACAGGGAGAGCTACAATGAGCAGTTCTTC. It codes for CASSSDRESYNEQFF.

The chain couples TRBV24-1 to TRBJ2-7; 10 bases agree with TRBD1. With 6 bases clipped from V and 4 bases from J, the junction kept 2 bases outside the gene matches. Germline V gene lookup returns CDR1 KGHDR and CDR2 SFDVKD. The CDR3 has 13 residues. The CDR3 sequence is CATSPGQGYEQYF. The CDR3 region has the DNA TGTGCCACCAGTCCGGGACAGGGGTACGAGCAGTACTTC.

This clone was seen just once. This chain joins TRBV6-5 and TRBJ1-6, with unresolved D. Trimming removed 6 bases from V and 6 bases from J, with 15 bases in between. The germline CDR1 and CDR2 sequences are MNHEY and SVGAGI. The CDR3 is made up of 15 amino acids. CDR3 in DNA: TGTGCCAGCAGGCGGGGTCCCCCAAGTAATTCACCCCTCCACTTT. Protein: CASRRGPPSNSPLHF.

The genes are TRBV11-3 and TRBJ1-3; D gene uncertain. Germline values: CDR1 SGHNT, CDR2 YENEEA. The CDR3 sequence is 16 residues long. V gave up 5 bases and J gave up 0 bases, with 14 bases separating them. The CDR3 loop is CASSDGVRYSGNTIYF. As DNA, the CDR3 is TGTGCCAGCAGCGATGGGGTTCGCTACTCTGGAAACACCATATATTTT.

CDR3 bases: TGCGCCAGCAGAGTGGGACAGATCAGCTCCTATAATTCACCCCTCCACTTT. This translates into CASRVGQISSYNSPLHF. V and J are TRBV5-1 and TRBJ1-6; 7 bases are a match to TRBD1. V shed 5 bases, J shed 0 bases, and the junction held 8 bases outside the gene matches. Germline V gene sequence: CDR1 SGHRS, CDR2 YFSETQ. The CDR3 loop spans 17 amino acids.